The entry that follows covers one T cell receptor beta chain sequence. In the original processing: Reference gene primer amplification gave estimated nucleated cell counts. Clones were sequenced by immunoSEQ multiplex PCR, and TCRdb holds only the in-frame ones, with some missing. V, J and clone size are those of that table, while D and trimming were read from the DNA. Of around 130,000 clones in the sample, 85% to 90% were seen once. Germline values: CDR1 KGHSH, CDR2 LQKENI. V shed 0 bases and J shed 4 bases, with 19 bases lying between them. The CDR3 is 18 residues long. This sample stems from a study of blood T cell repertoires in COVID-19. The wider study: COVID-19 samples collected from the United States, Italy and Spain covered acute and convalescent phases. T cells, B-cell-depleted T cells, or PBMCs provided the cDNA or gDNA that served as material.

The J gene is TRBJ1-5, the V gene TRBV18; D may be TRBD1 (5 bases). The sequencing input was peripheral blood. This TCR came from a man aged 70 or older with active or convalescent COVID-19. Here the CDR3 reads CASSPPGTGGSANQPQHF. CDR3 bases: TGTGCCAGCTCACCACCGGGAACAGGAGGGAGTGCGAATCAGCCCCAGCATTTT. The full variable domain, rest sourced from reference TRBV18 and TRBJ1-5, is NAGVMQNPRHLVRRRGQEARLRCSPMKGHSHVYWYRQLPEEGLKFMVYLQKENIIDESGMPKERFSAEFPKEGPSILRIQQVVRGDSAAYFCASSPPGTGGSANQPQHFGDGTRLSIL.